Here is one T cell receptor (beta chain) with its context. Its matching antigen is unknown. Antigen-specific CD4+ T cells were first expanded with viral peptide pools by the ViraFEST assay and only then sequenced. Following an approximately ten-day culture, CD4+ T cells were purified. The infection with SARS-CoV-2 (confirmed by PCR) occurred in this person between March and December 2020. This sample was taken from a study of vaccination effects on CD4 cells after COVID-19. The data were produced by immunoSEQ multiplex PCR, yet TCRdb's version contains in-frame clones alone and is incomplete. The table has about 45,000 clones, roughly four fifths seen once. The TCR originated in a human donor who had a prior SARS-CoV-2 infection. The sample in question was CD4+ T cells from PBMCs cultured with a peptide pool, obtained before COVID-19 vaccination.

The CDR3 region is CASSGGLISGEQYF. The CDR3 DNA is TGTGCCAGCAGTGGAGGGCTTATCTCGGGCGAGCAGTACTTC. This sequence joins TRBV2 and TRBJ2-7; perhaps TRBD2 as D (5 bases). The V gene's germline CDR1 is SNHLY and CDR2 FYNNEI. The CDR3 is 14 amino acids. V lost 4 bases to trimming and J lost 6 bases, with 16 bases between them.